The 28 T cell receptor beta chains below all came from one sample that was sequenced in a study of T cell responses to AZD1222 COVID-19 vaccine. Here immunoSEQ multiplex PCR was the method, and the copy in TCRdb shows in-frame clones only, minus some. The sample records about 62,000 clones, approximately 80% being singletons. Sample: peripheral blood, taken on day 0 of AZD1222 vaccination. Every receptor here comes from an adult in good health.

This clone was detected a few times. The chain is built from TRBV5-4 and TRBJ1-5; D uncertain. The CDR3 runs 18 residues. Trimming removed 0 bases at V and 2 bases at J, with 18 bases between. Looked up from germline, CDR1 is SGHNT and CDR2 is YYREEE (reference sequence). The CDR3 DNA follows: TGTGCCAGCAGCTTGGCCTGGCGCGGAGGATGGGGCAATCAGCCCCAGCATTTT. Protein sequence: CASSLAWRGGWGNQPQHF.

The table lists this clone with a few counts. This rearrangement joins TRBV5-1 to TRBJ1-1, with D unclear. This CDR3 region has 17 residues. The germline V and J ends were trimmed by 4 bases and 0 bases, with 19 bases remaining between them. Germline CDR1 reads SGHRS; CDR2 reads YFSETQ. The CDR3 sequence: CASSTTRRLRMNTEAFF. The CDR3 DNA reads TGCGCCAGCAGCACAACTCGGCGGCTGCGCATGAACACTGAAGCTTTCTTT. Full variable domain (remainder filled in from reference TRBV5-1 and TRBJ1-1): KAGVTQTPRYLIKTRGQQVTLSCSPISGHRSVSWYQQTPGQGLQFLFEYFSETQRNKGNFPGRFSGRQFSNSRSEMNVSTLELGDSALYLCASSTTRRLRMNTEAFFGQGTRLTVV.

The V and J genes are TRBV19 and TRBJ2-7; 7 positions match TRBD1. This CDR3 is built from 15 residues. With V trimmed by 5 bases and J by 5 bases, 12 bases remained unmatched. From germline, CDR1 is LNHDA and CDR2 SQIVND (reference sequence). CDR3 sequence (DNA): TGTGCCAGTAGTTCCTTTGGACAGGAGTCTAACGAGCAGTACTTC. Amino acids: CASSSFGQESNEQYF.

This rearrangement joins TRBV7-3 to TRBJ2-7; no clear D gene. The CDR3 contains 14 residues. V dropped 0 bases and J dropped 5 bases, with 11 bases sitting between them. The germline V gene has CDR1 SGHTA and CDR2 FQGTGA. The CDR3: CASSLTESLDEQYF. DNA of the CDR3: TGTGCCAGCAGCTTAACTGAGTCCCTGGACGAGCAGTACTTC.

The V gene is TRBV4-3, the J gene TRBJ2-2, with D maybe TRBD1 (5 bases). The CDR3 sequence is 16 residues long. The V end was cut by 2 bases, the J end by 0 bases, with 10 bases between. The germline V gene encodes CDR1 LGHNA and CDR2 YSLEER. Written as DNA, the CDR3 is TGCGCCAGCAGCCAACATGCGACAGCGAACACCGGGGAGCTGTTTTTT. It encodes CASSQHATANTGELFF.

This clone was detected a few times. The gene calls are TRBV7-2 and TRBJ1-1, with 7 bases fitting TRBD1. The CDR3 consists of 15 residues. The junction had 7 bases not matched to a gene; V was cut back by 5 bases and J by 1 base. The germline gives CDR1 SGHTA, CDR2 FQGNSA. CDR3 DNA: TGTGCCAGCAGCGGGCCGAGACAGGGGAACACTGAAGCTTTCTTT. It translates to CASSGPRQGNTEAFF.

The chain recombines TRBV10-1 with TRBJ2-1; 10 positions match TRBD2. Germline loops: CDR1 WNHNN, CDR2 SYGVQD (reference sequence). V gave up 3 bases and J gave up 6 bases; unmatched junction bases: 5. The CDR3 sequence is 15 residues long. CDR3 nucleotide sequence: TGCGCCAGCAGTGAAAGGCTAGCGGGGGCCAATGAGCAGTTCTTC. Its translation: CASSERLAGANEQFF.

The chain employs TRBV5-4 and TRBJ1-4, with unresolved D. The V end lost 0 bases, the J end lost 7 bases, and 7 bases lay between the germline ends. There are 13 residues in the CDR3. Germline-derived CDR1 and CDR2 are SGHNT and YYREEE (reference sequence). CDR3 loop: CASSLETVEKLFF. The CDR3 nucleotides read TGTGCCAGCAGCTTGGAGACGGTTGAAAAACTGTTTTTT. The full variable domain, rest sourced from reference TRBV5-4 and TRBJ1-4, is ETGVTQSPTHLIKTRGQQVTLRCSSQSGHNTVSWYQQALGQGPQFIFQYYREEENGRGNFPPRFSGLQFPNYSSELNVNALELDDSALYLCASSLETVEKLFFGSGTQLSVL.

This sequence joins TRBV28 and TRBJ2-2; D possibly uses TRBD1 or TRBD2 (6 bases each). Trimming took 3 bases from V and 3 from J, leaving 17 bases between them. CDR1 MDHEN and CDR2 SYDVKM come from the germline V gene. CDR3 length: 17 residues. The CDR3: CASSLDRWGADTGELFF. The CDR3 DNA follows: TGTGCCAGCAGTTTGGACCGTTGGGGGGCGGACACCGGGGAGCTGTTTTTT.

DNA of the CDR3: TGTGCCTGGAGTGGGGGGGATTATCAGCCCCAGCATTTT. It encodes CAWSGGDYQPQHF. The rearrangement uses TRBV30 and TRBJ1-5; D might be TRBD1 (5 bases). The V end was cut by 1 base, the J end by 5 bases, with 9 bases between. Germline V gene lookup returns CDR1 GTSNPN and CDR2 SVGIG (reference sequence). This CDR3 region has 13 residues. Based on the CDR3 plus reference TRBV30 and TRBJ1-5, the full variable domain is SQTIHQWPATLVQPVGSPLSLECTVEGTSNPNLYWYRQAAGRGLQLLFYSVGIGQISSEVPQNLSASRPQDRQFILSSKKLLLSDSGFYLCAWSGGDYQPQHFGDGTRLSIL.

The gene calls are TRBV5-6 and TRBJ2-3, with 8 bases matching TRBD2. There are 13 residues in the CDR3. The germline CDR1 and CDR2 sequences are SGHDT and YYEEEE. Trimming took 4 bases from V and 6 from J; bases not matched to a gene: 4. In DNA form, the CDR3 reads TGTGCCAGCAGCAGGACTAGCTCGGATACGCAGTATTTT. Protein sequence: CASSRTSSDTQYF.

This clone was seen just once. V and J are TRBV15 and TRBJ2-7; no clear D. The CDR3 consists of 14 residues. V lost 5 bases and J 5 bases, leaving 16 bases between the germline ends. Germline CDR1 and CDR2: LNHNV and YYDKDF (reference sequence). CDR3 region: CATSSRLTGDEQYF. In nucleotides, the CDR3 is TGTGCCACCAGCTCCCGCCTCACTGGCGACGAGCAGTACTTC.

The genes are TRBV6-5 and TRBJ2-7, with TRBD1 matching 9 bases. The J segment lost 6 bases and the V segment lost 5 bases, leaving 5 bases of the junction unmatched. This CDR3 has 13 amino acids. In germline, CDR1 is MNHEY, CDR2 SVGAGI. CDR3 residues: CASSPGQGLEQYF. The CDR3 DNA reads TGTGCCAGCAGTCCCGGACAGGGGCTCGAGCAGTACTTC.

The chain employs TRBV5-8 and TRBJ2-1; 9 bases agree with TRBD2. Losses at the gene ends were 2 bases for V and 4 bases for J; bases not matched to a gene: 4. Germline CDR1 SGHTS, CDR2 YDEGEE. The length of the CDR3 is 15 residues. The CDR3: CASSLGLAGYNEQFF. CDR3 nucleotide sequence: TGTGCCAGCAGCTTAGGTCTAGCGGGGTACAATGAGCAGTTCTTC.

The gene calls are TRBV27 and TRBJ1-3; 10 nucleotides match TRBD1. The CDR3 runs 17 residues. Unmatched junction bases numbered 11, after V lost 7 bases and J lost 2 bases. Germline V gene data show CDR1 as MNHEY and CDR2 as SMNVEV (reference sequence). CDR3: CASTRQGAGFAGNTIYF. CDR3 nucleotide sequence: TGTGCCAGCACACGACAGGGGGCAGGTTTTGCTGGAAACACCATATATTTT.

The CDR3 spells CASSPAGPKETQYF. The CDR3, as DNA: TGTGCCAGCAGCCCTGCGGGACCTAAAGAGACCCAGTACTTC. The chain is built from TRBV6-6 and TRBJ2-5, with D perhaps matching TRBD2 (6 bases). With 6 bases removed from V and 3 bases from J, the gap between germline ends came to 14 bases. Germline CDR1 reads MNHNY; CDR2 reads SVGAGI (reference sequence). The CDR3 is 14 residues long.

The chain couples TRBV11-2 to TRBJ1-6; no firm D call. Germline CDR1 is SGHAT and CDR2 is FQNNGV. Trimming cost V 1 base and J 9 bases, with 4 bases left between them. CDR3 length: 12 amino acids. The CDR3 protein is CASSLGVSPLHF. In nucleotides, the CDR3 is TGTGCCAGCAGCTTAGGGGTTTCACCCCTCCACTTT.

This clone was found a few times. This chain joins TRBV7-2 and TRBJ2-7, with D unclear. Germline CDR1 is SGHTA and CDR2 is FQGNSA. Trimming stripped 5 bases from V and 1 base from J, with 9 bases between. The CDR3 length is 13 residues. CDR3 nucleotides: TGTGCCAGCAGCCCAGACGCATCCTACGAGCAGTACTTC. Protein product: CASSPDASYEQYF.

The V call is TRBV7-9, the J call TRBJ1-2; TRBD1 aligns across 8 bases. Unmatched junction bases numbered 6, after V lost 3 bases and J lost 3 bases. Germline-derived CDR1 and CDR2 are SEHNR and FQNEAQ (reference sequence). The CDR3 totals 15 residues. As DNA, the CDR3 is TGTGCCAGCAGCTTTAGTGGACAGGGAGACTATGGCTACACCTTC. Protein product: CASSFSGQGDYGYTF.

The chain uses TRBV13 and TRBJ2-7; D is unclear. Deletions cut 0 bases from V and 0 bases from J, with 9 bases between. The V gene's germline CDR1 is PRHDT and CDR2 FYEKMQ (reference sequence). The CDR3 loop spans 15 amino acids. CDR3 amino acids: CASSLGYSGSYEQYF. DNA for the CDR3: TGTGCCAGCAGCTTAGGCTACTCCGGCTCCTACGAGCAGTACTTC.

V usage is TRBV6-1 and J usage is TRBJ1-4; possibly TRBD1 for D (6 bases). Trimming shortened V by 4 bases and J by 0 bases, and 12 bases separated the two germline ends. The germline CDR1 and CDR2 sequences are MNHNS and SASEGT. The CDR3 runs to 16 residues. In DNA, the CDR3 is TGTGCCAGCAGTGCCGGACAGTTGCCAACTAATGAAAAACTGTTTTTT. The encoded protein is CASSAGQLPTNEKLFF.

The chain combines TRBV6-5 with TRBJ1-4; possibly TRBD1 for D (6 bases). Trimming pared 6 bases from V and 0 bases from J, leaving 11 bases between. The CDR3 contains 15 residues. Looked up from germline, CDR1 is MNHEY and CDR2 is SVGAGI. Here the CDR3 reads CASRGWTATNEKLFF. The CDR3 DNA reads TGTGCCAGCAGGGGTTGGACAGCAACTAATGAAAAACTGTTTTTT.

The DNA of the CDR3 is TGTGCCAGCTCGCTACCCGGGACAGGGGTAGACACCGGGGAGCTGTTTTTT. Encoded protein: CASSLPGTGVDTGELFF. The chain is built from TRBV5-6 and TRBJ2-2, with 10 bases aligning to TRBD1. The CDR3 is made up of 17 amino acids. Germline V gives CDR1 SGHDT, CDR2 YYEEEE. V lost 7 bases and J lost 3; bases outside the gene matches: 12. Filled out from reference TRBV5-6 and TRBJ2-2, the complete variable domain reads DAGVTQSPTHLIKTRGQQVTLRCSPKSGHDTVSWYQQALGQGPQFIFQYYEEEERQRGNFPDRFSGHQFPNYSSELNVNALLLGDSALYLCASSLPGTGVDTGELFFGEGSRLTVL.

This chain uses TRBV6-2 or TRBV6-3 with TRBJ1-1; D is perhaps TRBD1 (5 bases). The CDR3 is 13 residues long. The V gene's germline CDR1 is MNHEY and CDR2 SVGEGT. The ends were cut back, 2 bases at V and 11 bases at J, with 15 bases in the middle. CDR3 DNA: TGTGCCAGCAGTTACCGCGGCCAGGGTTGGGCTTTCTTT. As protein: CASSYRGQGWAFF.

Relative to its sample, this clone is medium-sized (0.01 to 0.1%). The V call is TRBV4-3, the J call TRBJ1-3; TRBD1 might be the D (6 bases). CDR3 length: 15 amino acids. The ends were cut back, 0 bases at V and 7 bases at J, with 13 bases in the middle. Germline values: CDR1 LGHNA, CDR2 YSLEER. CDR3 sequence (DNA): TGCGCCAGCAGCCAAGATAGTACAGGGTGGAACACCATATATTTT. As protein: CASSQDSTGWNTIYF.

The chain links TRBV24-1 to TRBJ2-2; a possible D gene is TRBD1 (7 bases). In germline, CDR1 is KGHDR, CDR2 SFDVKD. The CDR3 has 17 amino acids. Deletions cut 3 bases from V and 5 bases from J, with 18 bases between. This CDR3 is CATSDEGGAGPTGELFF. DNA of the CDR3: TGTGCCACCAGTGATGAAGGGGGCGCGGGGCCAACCGGGGAGCTGTTTTTT.

This sequence joins TRBV6-2 or TRBV6-3 and TRBJ2-3, with D perhaps matching TRBD2 (5 bases). V was clipped by 5 bases and J by 6 bases, with 15 bases between them. The CDR3 is 14 residues long. Germline values: CDR1 MNHEY, CDR2 SVGEGT. In DNA form, the CDR3 reads TGTGCCAGCAGTCCAAGCGGACGTCCGGATACGCAGTATTTT. It encodes CASSPSGRPDTQYF.

J is TRBJ1-5 and V is TRBV2; D remains ambiguous. The V end lost 6 bases, the J end lost 3 bases, and 12 bases lay between the germline ends. The CDR3 runs to 14 residues. Germline CDR1 reads SNHLY; CDR2 reads FYNNEI. CDR3 residues: CASRWQSFNQPQHF. The CDR3 DNA sequence: TGTGCCAGCAGATGGCAAAGCTTCAATCAGCCCCAGCATTTT.